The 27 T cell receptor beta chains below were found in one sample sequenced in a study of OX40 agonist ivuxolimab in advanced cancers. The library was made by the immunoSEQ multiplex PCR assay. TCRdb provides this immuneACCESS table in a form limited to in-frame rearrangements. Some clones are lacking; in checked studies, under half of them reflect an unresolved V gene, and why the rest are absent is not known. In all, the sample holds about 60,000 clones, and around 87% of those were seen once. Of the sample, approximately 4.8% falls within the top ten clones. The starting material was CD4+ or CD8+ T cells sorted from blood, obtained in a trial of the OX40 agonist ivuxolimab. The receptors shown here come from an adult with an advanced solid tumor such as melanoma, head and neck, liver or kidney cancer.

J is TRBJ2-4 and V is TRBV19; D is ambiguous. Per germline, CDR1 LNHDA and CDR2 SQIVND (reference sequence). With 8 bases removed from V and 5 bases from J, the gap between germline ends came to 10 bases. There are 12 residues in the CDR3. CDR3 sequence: CASSPRENIQYF. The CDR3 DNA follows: TGTGCCAGTTCCCCCCGGGAAAACATTCAGTACTTC.

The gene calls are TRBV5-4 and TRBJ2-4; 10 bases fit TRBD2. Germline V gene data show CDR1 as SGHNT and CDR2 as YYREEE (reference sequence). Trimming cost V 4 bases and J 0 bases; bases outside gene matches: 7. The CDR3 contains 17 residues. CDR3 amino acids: CASSPTSGVLAKNIQYF. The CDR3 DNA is TGTGCCAGCAGCCCTACTAGCGGGGTCCTAGCCAAAAACATTCAGTACTTC. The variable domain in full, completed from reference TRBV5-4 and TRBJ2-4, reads ETGVTQSPTHLIKTRGQQVTLRCSSQSGHNTVSWYQQALGQGPQFIFQYYREEENGRGNFPPRFSGLQFPNYSSELNVNALELDDSALYLCASSPTSGVLAKNIQYFGAGTRLSVL.

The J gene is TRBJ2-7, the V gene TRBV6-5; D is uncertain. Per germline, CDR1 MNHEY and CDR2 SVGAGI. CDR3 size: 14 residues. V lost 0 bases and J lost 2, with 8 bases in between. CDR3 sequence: CASSYSAGTYEQYF. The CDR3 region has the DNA TGTGCCAGCAGTTACTCGGCAGGTACCTACGAGCAGTACTTC.

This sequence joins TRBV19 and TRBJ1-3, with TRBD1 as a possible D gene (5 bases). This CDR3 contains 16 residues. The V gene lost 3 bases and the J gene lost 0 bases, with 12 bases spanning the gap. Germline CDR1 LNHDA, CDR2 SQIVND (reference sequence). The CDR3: CASSIARASSGNTIYF. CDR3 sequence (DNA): TGTGCCAGTAGTATCGCCAGGGCGTCCTCTGGAAACACCATATATTTT. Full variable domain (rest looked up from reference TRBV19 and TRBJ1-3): DGGITQSPKYLFRKEGQNVTLSCEQNLNHDAMYWYRQDPGQGLRLIYYSQIVNDFQKGDIAEGYSVSREKKESFPLTVTSAQKNPTAFYLCASSIARASSGNTIYFGEGSWLTVV.

The CDR3 nucleotides are TGCGCCACCAGGACAGACCATAATTCACCCCTCCACTTT. Translation: CATRTDHNSPLHF. The chain links TRBV5-1 to TRBJ1-6; tentative D call: TRBD1 (6 bases). V was pared by 9 bases and J by 5 bases, with 12 bases between. Germline V gene sequence: CDR1 SGHRS, CDR2 YFSETQ. The CDR3 consists of 13 residues.

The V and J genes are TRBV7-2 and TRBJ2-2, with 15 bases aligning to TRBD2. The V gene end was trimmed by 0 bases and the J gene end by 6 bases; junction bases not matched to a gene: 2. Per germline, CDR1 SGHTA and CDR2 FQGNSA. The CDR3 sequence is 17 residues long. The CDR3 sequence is CASSLAGLAGGSGELFF. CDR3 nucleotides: TGTGCCAGCAGCTTAGCGGGACTAGCGGGGGGCTCCGGGGAGCTGTTTTTT.

For the CDR3, the DNA is TGTGCCAGCAGCTCACCTGCCGGGACAGGGGATGAGACCCAGTACTTC. The encoded protein is CASSSPAGTGDETQYF. This chain links TRBV5-4 with TRBJ2-5, with 10 nucleotides matching TRBD1. The CDR3 extends over 16 amino acids. Trimming cost V 3 bases and J 5 bases; bases outside gene matches: 10. The germline CDR1 and CDR2 sequences are SGHNT and YYREEE (reference sequence).

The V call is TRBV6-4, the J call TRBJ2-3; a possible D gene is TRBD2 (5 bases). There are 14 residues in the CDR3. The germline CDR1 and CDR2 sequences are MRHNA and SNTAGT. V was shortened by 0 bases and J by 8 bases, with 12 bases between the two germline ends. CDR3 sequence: CASSDSRGSGTQYF. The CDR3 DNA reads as TGTGCCAGCAGTGACTCGAGAGGGTCAGGTACGCAGTATTTT.

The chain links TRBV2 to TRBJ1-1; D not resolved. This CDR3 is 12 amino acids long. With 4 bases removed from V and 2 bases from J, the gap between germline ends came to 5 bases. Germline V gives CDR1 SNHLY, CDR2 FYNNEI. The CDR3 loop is CASSAINTEAFF. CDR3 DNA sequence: TGTGCCAGCAGTGCGATCAACACTGAAGCTTTCTTT.

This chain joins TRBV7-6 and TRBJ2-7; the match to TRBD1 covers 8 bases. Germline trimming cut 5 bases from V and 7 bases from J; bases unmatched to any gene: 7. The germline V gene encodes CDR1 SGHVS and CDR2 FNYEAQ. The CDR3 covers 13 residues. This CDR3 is CASSSGQGWEQYF. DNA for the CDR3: TGTGCCAGCAGCAGTGGACAGGGTTGGGAGCAGTACTTC.

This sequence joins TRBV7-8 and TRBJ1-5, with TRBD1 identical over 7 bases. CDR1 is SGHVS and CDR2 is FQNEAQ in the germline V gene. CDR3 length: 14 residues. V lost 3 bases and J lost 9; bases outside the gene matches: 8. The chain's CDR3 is CASSLGQRFGPQHF. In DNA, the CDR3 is TGTGCCAGCAGCTTGGGACAGCGTTTTGGGCCCCAGCATTTT.

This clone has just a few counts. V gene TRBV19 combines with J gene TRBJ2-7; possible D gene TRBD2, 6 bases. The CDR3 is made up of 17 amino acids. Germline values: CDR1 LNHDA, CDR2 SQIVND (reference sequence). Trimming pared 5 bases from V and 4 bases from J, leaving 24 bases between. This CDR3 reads CASSGGGYRRGVYEQYF. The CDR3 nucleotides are TGTGCCAGTAGTGGTGGGGGGTATCGGCGTGGGGTTTACGAGCAGTACTTC.

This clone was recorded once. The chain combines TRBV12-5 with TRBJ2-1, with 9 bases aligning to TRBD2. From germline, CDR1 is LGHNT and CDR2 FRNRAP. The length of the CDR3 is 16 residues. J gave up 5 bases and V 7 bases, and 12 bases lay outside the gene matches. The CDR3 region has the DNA TGTGCTAGTGCTGGGCTAGCGGGAAGGTCCCACAATGAGCAGTTCTTC. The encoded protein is CASAGLAGRSHNEQFF. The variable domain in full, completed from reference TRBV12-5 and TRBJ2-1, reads DARVTQTPRHKVTEMGQEVTMRCQPILGHNTVFWYRQTMMQGLELLAYFRNRAPLDDSGMPKDRFSAEMPDATLATLKIQPSEPRDSAVYFCASAGLAGRSHNEQFFGPGTRLTVL.

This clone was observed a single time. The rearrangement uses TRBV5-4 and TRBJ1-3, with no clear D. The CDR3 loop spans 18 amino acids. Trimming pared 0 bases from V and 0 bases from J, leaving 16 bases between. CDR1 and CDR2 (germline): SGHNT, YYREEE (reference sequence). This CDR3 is CASSLAGVGSSSGNTIYF. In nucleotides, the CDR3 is TGTGCCAGCAGCTTGGCCGGTGTCGGTTCTAGCTCTGGAAACACCATATATTTT.

For the CDR3, the DNA is TGTGCCAGCAGCACAGGGGGGACTAGCGGAATTTACGAGCAGTACTTC. Translated, it gives CASSTGGTSGIYEQYF. V and J are TRBV5-4 and TRBJ2-7, with TRBD2 identical over 11 bases. Germline trimming cut 4 bases from V and 4 bases from J; bases unmatched to any gene: 10. The CDR3 covers 16 residues. CDR1 is SGHNT, CDR2 YYREEE, per germline (reference sequence).

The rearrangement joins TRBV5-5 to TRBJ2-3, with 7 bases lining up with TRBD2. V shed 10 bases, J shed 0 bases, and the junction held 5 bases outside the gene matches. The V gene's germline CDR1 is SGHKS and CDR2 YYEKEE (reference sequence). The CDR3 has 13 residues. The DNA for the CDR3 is TGTGCCGGTAGCGGGCCGAGCACAGATACGCAGTATTTT. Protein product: CAGSGPSTDTQYF.

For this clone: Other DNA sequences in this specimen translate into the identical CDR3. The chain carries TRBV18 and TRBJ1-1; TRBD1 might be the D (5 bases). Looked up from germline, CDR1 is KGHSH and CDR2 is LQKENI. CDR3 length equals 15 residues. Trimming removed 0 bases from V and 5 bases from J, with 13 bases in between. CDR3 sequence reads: CASSPPSGGRTEAFF. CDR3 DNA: TGTGCCAGCTCACCACCGTCGGGGGGGAGGACTGAAGCTTTCTTT.

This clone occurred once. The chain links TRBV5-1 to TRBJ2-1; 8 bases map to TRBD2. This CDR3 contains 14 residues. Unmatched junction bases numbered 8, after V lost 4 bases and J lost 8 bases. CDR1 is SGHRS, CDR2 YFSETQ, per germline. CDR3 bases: TGCGCCAGCAGCCTCTTAGCGGGGAAGGATGAGCAGTTCTTC. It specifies CASSLLAGKDEQFF.

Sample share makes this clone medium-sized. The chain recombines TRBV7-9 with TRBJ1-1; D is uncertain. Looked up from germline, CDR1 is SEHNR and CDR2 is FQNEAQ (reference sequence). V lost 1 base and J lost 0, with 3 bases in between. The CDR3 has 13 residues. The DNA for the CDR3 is TGTGCCAGCAGCTTAGACATGAACACTGAAGCTTTCTTT. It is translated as CASSLDMNTEAFF. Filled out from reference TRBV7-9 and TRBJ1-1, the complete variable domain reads DTGVSQNPRHKITKRGQNVTFRCDPISEHNRLYWYRQTLGQGPEFLTYFQNEAQLEKSRLLSDRFSAERPKGSFSTLEIQRTEQGDSAMYLCASSLDMNTEAFFGQGTRLTVV.

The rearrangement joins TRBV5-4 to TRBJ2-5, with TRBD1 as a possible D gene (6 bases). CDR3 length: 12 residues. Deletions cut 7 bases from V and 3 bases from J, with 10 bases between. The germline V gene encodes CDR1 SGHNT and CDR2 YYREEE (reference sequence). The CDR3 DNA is TGTGCCAGCCGCTACAGGGAAGAGACCCAGTACTTC. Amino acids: CASRYREETQYF.

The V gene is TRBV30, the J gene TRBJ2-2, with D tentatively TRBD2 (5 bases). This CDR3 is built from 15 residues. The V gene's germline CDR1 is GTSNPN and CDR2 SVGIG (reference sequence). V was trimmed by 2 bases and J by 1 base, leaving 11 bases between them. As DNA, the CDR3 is TGTGCCTGGAGTTTGGACTTTGGGAACACCGGGGAGCTGTTTTTT. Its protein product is CAWSLDFGNTGELFF. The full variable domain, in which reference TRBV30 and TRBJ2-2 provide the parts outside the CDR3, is SQTIHQWPATLVQPVGSPLSLECTVEGTSNPNLYWYRQAAGRGLQLLFYSVGIGQISSEVPQNLSASRPQDRQFILSSKKLLLSDSGFYLCAWSLDFGNTGELFFGEGSRLTVL.

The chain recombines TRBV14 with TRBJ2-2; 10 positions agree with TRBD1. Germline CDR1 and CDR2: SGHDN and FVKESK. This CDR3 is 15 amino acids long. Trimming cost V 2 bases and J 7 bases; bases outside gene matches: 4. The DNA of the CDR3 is TGTGCCAGCAGCCAACTGGACAGGGGGGTCGGGGAGCTGTTTTTT. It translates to CASSQLDRGVGELFF.

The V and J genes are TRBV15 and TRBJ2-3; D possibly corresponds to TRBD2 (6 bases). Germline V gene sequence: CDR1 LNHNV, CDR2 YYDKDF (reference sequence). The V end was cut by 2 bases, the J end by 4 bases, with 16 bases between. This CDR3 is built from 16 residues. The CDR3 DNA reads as TGTGCCACCAGCAGACTGCCGGGCCGCGGGGCAGATACGCAGTATTTT. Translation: CATSRLPGRGADTQYF. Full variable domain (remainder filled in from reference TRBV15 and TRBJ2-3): DAMVIQNPRYQVTQFGKPVTLSCSQTLNHNVMYWYQQKSSQAPKLLFHYYDKDFNNEADTPDNFQSRRPNTSFCFLDIRSPGLGDTAMYLCATSRLPGRGADTQYFGPGTRLTVL.

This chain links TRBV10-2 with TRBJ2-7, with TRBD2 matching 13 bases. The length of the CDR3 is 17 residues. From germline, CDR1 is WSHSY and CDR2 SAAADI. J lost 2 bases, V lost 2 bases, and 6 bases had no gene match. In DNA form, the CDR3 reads TGCGCCAGCAGTGAGCCTCGGACTAGCGGGAGCCCCTACGAGCAGTACTTC. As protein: CASSEPRTSGSPYEQYF.

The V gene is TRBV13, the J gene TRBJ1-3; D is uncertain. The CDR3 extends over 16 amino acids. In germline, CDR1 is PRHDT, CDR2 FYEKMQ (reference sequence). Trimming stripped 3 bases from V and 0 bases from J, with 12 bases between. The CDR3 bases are TGTGCCAGCAGCTTCTGGACGTCACTCTCTGGAAACACCATATATTTT. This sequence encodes CASSFWTSLSGNTIYF.

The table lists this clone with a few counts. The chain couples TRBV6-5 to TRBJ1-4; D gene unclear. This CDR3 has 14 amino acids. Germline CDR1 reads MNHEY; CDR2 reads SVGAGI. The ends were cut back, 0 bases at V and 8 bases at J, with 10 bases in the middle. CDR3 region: CASSYSISGEKLFF. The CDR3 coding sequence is TGTGCCAGCAGTTACTCGATCTCTGGGGAAAAACTGTTTTTT.

In DNA, the CDR3 is TGTGCCAGTAGTACGGGGCCCCTTCTCTTATACAATGAGCAGTTCTTC. Protein product: CASSTGPLLLYNEQFF. The chain has TRBV19 and TRBJ2-1; D is tentatively TRBD1 or TRBD2 (5 bases each). The germline V and J ends were trimmed by 4 bases and 4 bases, with 17 bases remaining between them. The germline V gene has CDR1 LNHDA and CDR2 SQIVND (reference sequence). This CDR3 contains 16 residues.